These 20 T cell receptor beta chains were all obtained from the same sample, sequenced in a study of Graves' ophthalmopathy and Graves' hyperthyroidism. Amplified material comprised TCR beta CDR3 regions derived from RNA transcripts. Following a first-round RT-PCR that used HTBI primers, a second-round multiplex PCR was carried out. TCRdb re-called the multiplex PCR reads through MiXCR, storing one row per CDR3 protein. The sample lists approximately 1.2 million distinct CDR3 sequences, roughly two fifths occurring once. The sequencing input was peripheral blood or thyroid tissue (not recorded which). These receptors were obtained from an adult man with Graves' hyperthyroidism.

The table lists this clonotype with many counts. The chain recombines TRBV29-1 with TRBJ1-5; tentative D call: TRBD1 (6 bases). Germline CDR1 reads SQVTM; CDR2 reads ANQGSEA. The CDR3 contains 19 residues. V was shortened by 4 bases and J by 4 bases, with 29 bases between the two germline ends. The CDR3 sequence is CSVAGVSTLDTPHNQPQHF. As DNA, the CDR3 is TGCAGCGTTGCAGGGGTGAGTACGCTGGATACGCCTCATAATCAGCCCCAGCATTTT.

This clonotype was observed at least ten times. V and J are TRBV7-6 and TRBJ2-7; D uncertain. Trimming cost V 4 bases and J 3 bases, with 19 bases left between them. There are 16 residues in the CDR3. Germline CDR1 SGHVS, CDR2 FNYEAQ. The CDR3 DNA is TGTGCCAGCAGCTCATCCTCCTCCCGAGTTAACTACGAGCAGTACTTC. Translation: CASSSSSSRVNYEQYF.

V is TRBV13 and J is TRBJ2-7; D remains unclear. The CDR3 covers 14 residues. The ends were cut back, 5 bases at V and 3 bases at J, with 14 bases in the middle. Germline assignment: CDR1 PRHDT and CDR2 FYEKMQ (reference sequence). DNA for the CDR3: TGTGCCAGCAGCCCGGCCGGCTCTCACTACGAGCAGTACTTC. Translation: CASSPAGSHYEQYF. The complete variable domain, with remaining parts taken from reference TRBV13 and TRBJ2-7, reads AAGVIQSPRHLIKEKRETATLKCYPIPRHDTVYWYQQGPGQDPQFLISFYEKMQSDKGSIPDRFSAQQFSDYHSELNMSSLELGDSALYFCASSPAGSHYEQYFGPGTRLTVT.

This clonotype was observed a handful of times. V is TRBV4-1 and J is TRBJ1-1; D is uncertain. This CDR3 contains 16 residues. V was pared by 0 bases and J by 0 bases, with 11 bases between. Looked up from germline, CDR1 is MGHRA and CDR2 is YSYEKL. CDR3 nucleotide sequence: TGCGCCAGCAGCCAAGAGGTGGTCAGACTGAACACTGAAGCTTTCTTT. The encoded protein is CASSQEVVRLNTEAFF.

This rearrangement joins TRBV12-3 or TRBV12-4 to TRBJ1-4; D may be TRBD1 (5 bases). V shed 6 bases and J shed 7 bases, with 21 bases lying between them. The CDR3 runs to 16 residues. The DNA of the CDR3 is TGTGCCAGCAGGCCGTTGGGGCGCGGCGGTAGTGAAAAACTGTTTTTT. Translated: CASRPLGRGGSEKLFF.

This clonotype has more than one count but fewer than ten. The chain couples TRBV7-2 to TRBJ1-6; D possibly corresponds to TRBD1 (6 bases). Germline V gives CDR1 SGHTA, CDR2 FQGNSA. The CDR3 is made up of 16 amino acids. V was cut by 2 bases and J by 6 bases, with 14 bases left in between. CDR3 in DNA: TGTGCCAGCAGCTTACCACAGGGATTAGTTAATTCACCCCTCCACTTT. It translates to CASSLPQGLVNSPLHF.

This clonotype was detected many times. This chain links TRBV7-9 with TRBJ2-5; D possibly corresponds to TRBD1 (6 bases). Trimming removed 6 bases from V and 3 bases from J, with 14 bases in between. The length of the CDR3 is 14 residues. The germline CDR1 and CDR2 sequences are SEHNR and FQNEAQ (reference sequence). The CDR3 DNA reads TGTGCCAGCAGAGGGCCACCAGGGGAAGAGACCCAGTACTTC. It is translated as CASRGPPGEETQYF.

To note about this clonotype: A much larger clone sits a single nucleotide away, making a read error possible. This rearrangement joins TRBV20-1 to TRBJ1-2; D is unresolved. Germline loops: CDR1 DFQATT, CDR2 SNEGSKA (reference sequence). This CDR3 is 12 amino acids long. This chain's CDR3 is CSTRESGRGYTF. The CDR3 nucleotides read TGCAGTACTAGAGAATCAGGTCGGGGCTACACCTTC.

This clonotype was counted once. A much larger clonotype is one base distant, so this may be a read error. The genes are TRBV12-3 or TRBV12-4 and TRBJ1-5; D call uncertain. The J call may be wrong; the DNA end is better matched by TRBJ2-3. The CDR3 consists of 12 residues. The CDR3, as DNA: TGTGCCAGCAGCTCCGGAAGATGGCCCCAGTATTTT. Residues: CASSSGRWPQYF.

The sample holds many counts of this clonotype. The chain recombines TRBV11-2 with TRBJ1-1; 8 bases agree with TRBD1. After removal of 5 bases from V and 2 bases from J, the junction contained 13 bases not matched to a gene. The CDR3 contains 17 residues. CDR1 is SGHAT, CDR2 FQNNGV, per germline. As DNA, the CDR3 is TGTGCCAGCAGCGCGTCCAGGGGGCGAATTACCAACACTGAAGCTTTCTTT. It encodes CASSASRGRITNTEAFF.

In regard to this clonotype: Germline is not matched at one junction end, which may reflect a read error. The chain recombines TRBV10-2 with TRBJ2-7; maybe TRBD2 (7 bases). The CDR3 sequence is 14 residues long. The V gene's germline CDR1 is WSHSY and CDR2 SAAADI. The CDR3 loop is CASSNGGPTYEQYF. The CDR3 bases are TGTGCCAGCAGCAACGGGGGGCCGACCTACGAGCAGTACTTC.

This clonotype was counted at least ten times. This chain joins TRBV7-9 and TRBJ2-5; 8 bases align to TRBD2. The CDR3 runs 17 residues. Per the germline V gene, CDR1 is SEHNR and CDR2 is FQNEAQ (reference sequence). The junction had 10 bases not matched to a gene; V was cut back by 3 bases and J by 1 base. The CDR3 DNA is TGTGCCAGCAGCTTGTGGCGGGGGGCCAATACCCAAGAGACCCAGTACTTC. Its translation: CASSLWRGANTQETQYF.

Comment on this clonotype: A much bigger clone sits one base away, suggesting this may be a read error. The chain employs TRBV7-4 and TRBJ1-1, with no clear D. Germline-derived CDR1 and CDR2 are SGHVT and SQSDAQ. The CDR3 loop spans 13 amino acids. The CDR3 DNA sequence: TGTGCCAGCACCAAGACGGGCAGCACTGAAGTTTTCTTT. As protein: CASTKTGSTEVFF.

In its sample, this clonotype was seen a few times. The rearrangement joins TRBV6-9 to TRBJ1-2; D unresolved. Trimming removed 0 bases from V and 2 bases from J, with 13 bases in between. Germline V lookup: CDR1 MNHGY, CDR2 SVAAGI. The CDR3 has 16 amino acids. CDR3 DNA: TGTGCCAGCAGTTATTCTGTTTGGGAGGAGAACTATGGCTACACCTTC. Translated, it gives CASSYSVWEENYGYTF.

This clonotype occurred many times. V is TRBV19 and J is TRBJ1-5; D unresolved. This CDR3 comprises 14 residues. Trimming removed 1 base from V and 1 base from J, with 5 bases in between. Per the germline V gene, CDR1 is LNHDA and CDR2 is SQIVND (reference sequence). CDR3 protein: CASSIGDSNQPQHF. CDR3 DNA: TGTGCCAGTAGTATAGGAGACAGCAATCAGCCCCAGCATTTT.

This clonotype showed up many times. This chain's CDR3 is CATSRDTHSYEQYF. CDR3 coding DNA: TGTGCCACCAGTCGGGACACGCACTCCTACGAGCAGTACTTC. The chain carries TRBV24-1 and TRBJ2-7; a weak D match, TRBD1 (6 bases). V gave up 6 bases and J gave up 0 bases, with 11 bases separating them. The CDR3 loop spans 14 amino acids. CDR1 is KGHDR, CDR2 SFDVKD, per germline.

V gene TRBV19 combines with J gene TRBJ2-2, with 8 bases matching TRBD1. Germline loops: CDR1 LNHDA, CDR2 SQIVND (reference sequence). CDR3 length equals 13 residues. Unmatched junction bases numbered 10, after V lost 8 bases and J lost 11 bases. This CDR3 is CASSGQGYGELFF. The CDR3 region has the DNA TGTGCCAGTTCTGGACAGGGTTATGGTGAGCTGTTTTTT.

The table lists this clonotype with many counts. CDR3 protein: CAISESPSGRSSYEQYF. In DNA, the CDR3 is TGTGCCATCAGTGAGTCGCCTAGCGGGAGGAGCTCCTACGAGCAGTACTTC. The chain combines TRBV10-3 with TRBJ2-7; TRBD2 matches 11 bases. Losses at the gene ends were 0 bases for V and 0 bases for J; bases not matched to a gene: 4. CDR1 ENHRY and CDR2 SYGVKD come from the germline V gene. The CDR3 is 17 amino acids.

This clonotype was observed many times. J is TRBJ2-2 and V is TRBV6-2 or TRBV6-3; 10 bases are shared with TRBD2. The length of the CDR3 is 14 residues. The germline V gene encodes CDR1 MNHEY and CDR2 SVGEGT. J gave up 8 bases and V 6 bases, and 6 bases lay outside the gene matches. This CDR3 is CASSLAGEVGELFF. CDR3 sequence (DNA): TGTGCCAGCAGCCTAGCGGGAGAAGTGGGGGAGCTGTTTTTT.

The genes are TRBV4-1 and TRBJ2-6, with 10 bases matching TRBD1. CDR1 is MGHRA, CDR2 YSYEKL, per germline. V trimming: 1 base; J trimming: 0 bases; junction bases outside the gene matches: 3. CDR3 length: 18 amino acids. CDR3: CASSQGDRGRSGANVLTF. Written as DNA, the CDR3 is TGCGCCAGCAGCCAAGGGGACAGGGGTCGCTCTGGGGCCAACGTCCTGACTTTC.